This T cell receptor (beta chain) originates from a study of type 1 regulatory T cells. On the study more broadly: An in vitro protocol generated T-allo10, a Tr1-enriched, alloantigen-specific CD4 T cell product. General study findings and limits: Tr1 cells had a more restricted TCR repertoire than non-Tr1 cells.

V lost 4 bases to trimming and J lost 6 bases; unmatched junction nucleotides: 9. The CDR3 totals 14 residues. Germline V lookup: CDR1 SGHAT, CDR2 FQDESV (reference sequence). One entry per CDR3 protein results from TCRdb running MiXCR on the reads. The table has tens of thousands of distinct CDR3 sequences, less than 25% seen once; the top ten hold less than 10%. In this sample, this clonotype turned up once. No antigen is known for it. The receptor comes from a human donor in good health. The sample consisted of cultured type 1 regulatory T (Tr1) cells, either the whole culture or a sorted fraction (not recorded which). V is TRBV11-1 and J is TRBJ2-7; 7 bases map to TRBD1. CDR3 DNA: TGTGCCAGCAGCTCGCAGGGGGTCCTCCGCGAGCAGTACTTC. Protein: CASSSQGVLREQYF.